One T cell receptor beta chain is described in this entry. Its antigen remains unknown. The CDR3 has 12 amino acids. Germline CDR1 is SGHRS and CDR2 is YFSETQ. The V end lost 0 bases, the J end lost 4 bases, and 5 bases lay between the germline ends. This entry belongs to a study of vaccination and CD4 T cells after COVID-19. Sequenced with the Oncomine TCR Beta short-read assay was DNA taken from cultured CD4+ T cells. TCRdb independently ran MiXCR on the PCR reads; one entry per CDR3 protein. The table has thousands of distinct CDR3 sequences, over 35% seen once. The sample's treatment: roughly 10-day PBMC culture with coronavirus spike peptide pools or control peptides (ViraFEST assay). It was before the COVID-19 pandemic (2011-2018) that the unexposed donor's CD4+ T cells were collected.

The TCR comes from a human donor in good health. The material sequenced was CD4+ T cells from blood, cultured in vitro. The chain recombines TRBV5-1 with TRBJ2-7; D not certain. CDR3 nucleotides: TGCGCCAGCAGCTTGGGCGGTTACGAGCAGTACTTC. Translating it yields CASSLGGYEQYF.